Listed below are T cell receptor beta chains from one sample, sequenced in a study of T cell changes during pregnancy in multiple sclerosis. Some clones are missing from TCRdb's copy, which holds only in-frame ones; the method was immunoSEQ multiplex PCR. Of approximately 35,000 clones listed, about 92% are singletons. The specimen was CD4+ T cells from peripheral blood mononuclear cells, collected after pregnancy. The receptors shown here come from a female donor in good health, enrolled as a control in a pregnancy study. CDR3s include the opening cysteine and the closing phenylalanine or tryptophan. D genes are given only for firm matches. Part of the rows lack a size; the others show once, few, many or a class for expanded clones.

j_call | clone_size | d_call | v_call | cdr3_nt | cdr3_aa
TRBJ1-2 | . | . | TRBV6-1 | TGTGCCAGCAGTGAAGCTTCAGGGGCCTATGGCTACACCTTC | CASSEASGAYGYTF
TRBJ2-3 | . | TRBD2 | TRBV6-1 | TGTGCCAGCACTAGCGGGGGCTGGGATACGCAGTATTTT | CASTSGGWDTQYF
TRBJ1-1 | . | . | TRBV18 | TGTGCCAGCTCACCAACTGGGACACCGCCAGACACTGAAGCTTTCTTT | CASSPTGTPPDTEAFF
TRBJ2-1 | once | TRBD2 | TRBV28 | TGTGCCAGCAGTCCACTGGACAGGCAAAAAGGGACTAGCGGCCCCCGCTCCTACAATGAGCAGTTCTTC | CASSPLDRQKGTSGPRSYNEQFF
TRBJ1-5 | . | . | TRBV9 | TGTGCCAGCAGCGCGGATCCGACAGCCAGCAATCAGCCCCAGCATTTT | CASSADPTASNQPQHF
TRBJ2-3 | . | TRBD2 | TRBV5-1 | TGCGCCAGCAGCTTGGCAGGGAGTGGGACTAGCGAGTATTTT | CASSLAGSGTSEYF
TRBJ2-2 | . | TRBD1 | TRBV11-3 | TGTGCCAGCAGCTCCACAGGGGTTTTCGCCGGGGAGCTGTTTTTT | CASSSTGVFAGELFF
TRBJ2-7 | . | . | TRBV5-6 | TGTGCCAGCAGCTTGGGTCAGGGAATAATCTACGAGCAGTACTTC | CASSLGQGIIYEQYF
TRBJ1-5 | . | TRBD1 | TRBV19 | TGTGCCAGTAAGAGGGCCTCTGGACAGGCCGCCCTTAGCAATCAGCCCCAGCATTTT | CASKRASGQAALSNQPQHF
TRBJ1-1 | medium-sized | TRBD1 | TRBV14 | TGTGCCAGCAGCCCTACCGACAGGGGAAGAACTGAAGCTTTCTTT | CASSPTDRGRTEAFF
TRBJ2-1 | . | TRBD2 | TRBV11-3 | TGTGCCAGCAGCTCTCGAAGACGGACTAGCGGGAGTGGGGATGAGCAGTTCTTC | CASSSRRRTSGSGDEQFF
TRBJ2-7 | . | . | TRBV28 | TGTGCCAGCTCCATGGGGCTCCCGGGTGCTCTATTC | CASSMGLPGALF
TRBJ1-2 | once | . | TRBV6-5 | TGTGCCAGCAGTAGACAGCCCCATTCTAACTATGGCTACACCTTC | CASSRQPHSNYGYTF
TRBJ2-7 | . | TRBD2 | TRBV7-2 | TGTGCCAGCAGCTTACAGACTCGACTAGCGGGGGGCCACGAGCAGTACTTC | CASSLQTRLAGGHEQYF
TRBJ2-3 | . | . | TRBV18 | TGTGCCAGCTCACCCAGGGCAGGGCCCACAGATACGCAGTATTTT | CASSPRAGPTDTQYF
TRBJ1-5 | . | . | TRBV7-9 | TGTGCCAGCAGCCCGAGCAATCAGCCCCAGCATTTT | CASSPSNQPQHF
TRBJ1-2 | . | TRBD1 | TRBV28 | TGTGCCAGCAGGCGGGACAGTAACTATGGCTACACCTTC | CASRRDSNYGYTF
TRBJ2-3 | . | TRBD1 | TRBV4-2 | TGTGCCAGCAGCCAGGGGACGACAGGGGGTGCCCATAGCACAGATACGCAGTATTTT | CASSQGTTGGAHSTDTQYF
TRBJ2-2 | . | TRBD2 | TRBV19 | TGTGCCAGCATCGGACTAGCGGGAGAATACACCGGGGAGCTGTTTTTT | CASIGLAGEYTGELFF
TRBJ1-5 | . | . | TRBV30 | TGTGCCTGGAGTGTCCGACAGGTCGATCAGCCCCAGCATTTT | CAWSVRQVDQPQHF
TRBJ2-1 | few | TRBD2 | TRBV5-4 | TGTGCCAGCAGCTTGGGGGGACTAGCGGGGGGCAATGAGCAGTTCTTC | CASSLGGLAGGNEQFF
TRBJ2-3 | . | TRBD2 | TRBV5-1 | TGCGCCAGCAGGAGCGGGAACACAGATACGCAGTATTTT | CASRSGNTDTQYF
TRBJ2-7 | . | . | TRBV5-5 | TGTGCCAGCAGCATGCAACAAACTAGGGGACTTAGCGAGCAGTACTTC | CASSMQQTRGLSEQYF
TRBJ1-3 | once | . | TRBV27 | TGTGCCAGCAGTATCGACACCCGCCCTGGAAACACCATATATTTT | CASSIDTRPGNTIYF
TRBJ2-1 | . | TRBD2 | TRBV10-3 | TGTGCCATCAGTCCGACTAGCGGGAACCATGAGCAGTTCTTC | CAISPTSGNHEQFF
TRBJ1-6 | . | TRBD1 | TRBV28 | TGTGCCAGCAGCCGATCGACAGGGAGCTATAATTCACCCCTCCACTTT | CASSRSTGSYNSPLHF
TRBJ2-7 | once | . | TRBV6-5 | TGTGCCAGCAGTTACTTACCTTTCAGCTCCTACGAGCAGTACTTC | CASSYLPFSSYEQYF
TRBJ1-6 | few | . | TRBV18 | TGTGCCAGCTCACCACTACAATATAATTCACCCCTCCACTTT | CASSPLQYNSPLHF
TRBJ2-1 | . | TRBD2 | TRBV18 | TGTGCCAGCTCACCCTCTCGACTAGCGGGGGGCTATGAGCAGTTCTTC | CASSPSRLAGGYEQFF
TRBJ1-1 | once | . | TRBV7-2 | TGTGCCAGCAGCCCGTGGGGGGGTAGCGGCACTGAAGCTTTCTTT | CASSPWGGSGTEAFF
TRBJ1-2 | . | . | TRBV19 | TGTGCCAGTAGTATAGGGGGGCCGGACCCCTATGGCTACACCTTC | CASSIGGPDPYGYTF
TRBJ2-7 | . | . | TRBV29-1 | TGCAGCGTTTCATTGAGACAAACCTACGAGCAGTACTTC | CSVSLRQTYEQYF
TRBJ1-1 | . | TRBD1 | TRBV19 | TGTGCCAGTAGTCCATACGGGGGACAGTTGAACACTGAAGCTTTCTTT | CASSPYGGQLNTEAFF
TRBJ1-4 | . | . | TRBV19 | TGTGCCAGTAGTGTCGGACAGCTCTCTAATGAAAAACTGTTTTTT | CASSVGQLSNEKLFF
TRBJ2-7 | . | . | TRBV4-1 | TGCGCCAGCAGCCAACCGGGTTTGGGTGAGCAGTACTTC | CASSQPGLGEQYF
TRBJ1-5 | . | . | TRBV28 | TGTGCCAGCAGAAGGGGAGGGGGAGAAAAGCCCCAGCATTTT | CASRRGGGEKPQHF
TRBJ1-5 | . | TRBD1 | TRBV6-5 | TGTGCCAGCAGTAGGGACAGGGACCAGCCCCAGCATTTT | CASSRDRDQPQHF
TRBJ2-1 | . | . | TRBV19 | TGTGCCAGTAGGGACAGTCACTACAATGAGCAGTTCTTC | CASRDSHYNEQFF
TRBJ1-1 | . | . | TRBV6-5 | TGTGCCAGCAGCCCGGACCAGGGTATGAACACTGAAGCTTTCTTT | CASSPDQGMNTEAFF
TRBJ2-3 | . | . | TRBV11-2 | TGTGCCAGCAGCTTACGGGTTATAGGCGCAGATACGCAGTATTTT | CASSLRVIGADTQYF
TRBJ1-2 | . | . | TRBV19 | TGTGCCAGTAAGGAACAGTCGGTCGGAGGCTACACCTTC | CASKEQSVGGYTF
TRBJ1-3 | . | TRBD1 | TRBV18 | TGTGCCAGCTCACCAACGGGACAGGGCTCTGGAAACACCATATATTTT | CASSPTGQGSGNTIYF
TRBJ1-5 | . | TRBD1 | TRBV28 | TGTGCCAGCAGTTTCAGGGGGCCATATCAGCCCCAGCATTTT | CASSFRGPYQPQHF
TRBJ1-1 | few | . | TRBV14 | TGTGCCAGCAGCCAACAGCCGCAGGGCAAAGCTTTCTTT | CASSQQPQGKAFF
TRBJ2-2 | . | TRBD2 | TRBV7-2 | TGTGCCAGCAGCTTGGCCCGACTAGCGGGGGGGACGGAGCTGTTTTTT | CASSLARLAGGTELFF
TRBJ1-2 | few | TRBD1 | TRBV15 | TGTGCCACCAGCAGAGACAGGGGGCTAGGTGGCTACACCTTC | CATSRDRGLGGYTF